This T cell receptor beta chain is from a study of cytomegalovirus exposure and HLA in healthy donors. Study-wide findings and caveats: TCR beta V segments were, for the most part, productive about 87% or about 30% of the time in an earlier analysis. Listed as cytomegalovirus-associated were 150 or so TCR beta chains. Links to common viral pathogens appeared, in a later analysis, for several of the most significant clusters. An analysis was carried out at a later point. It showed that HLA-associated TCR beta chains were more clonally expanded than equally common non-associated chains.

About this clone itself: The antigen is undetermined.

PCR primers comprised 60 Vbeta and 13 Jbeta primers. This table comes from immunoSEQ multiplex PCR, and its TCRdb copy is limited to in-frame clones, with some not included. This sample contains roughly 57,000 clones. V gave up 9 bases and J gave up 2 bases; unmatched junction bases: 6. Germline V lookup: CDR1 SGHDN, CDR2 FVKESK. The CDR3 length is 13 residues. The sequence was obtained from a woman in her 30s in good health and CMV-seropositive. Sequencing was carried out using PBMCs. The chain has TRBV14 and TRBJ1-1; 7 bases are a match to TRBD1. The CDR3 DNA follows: TGTGCCAGTAACCGAGGGGGCAACACTGAAGCTTTCTTT. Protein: CASNRGGNTEAFF.